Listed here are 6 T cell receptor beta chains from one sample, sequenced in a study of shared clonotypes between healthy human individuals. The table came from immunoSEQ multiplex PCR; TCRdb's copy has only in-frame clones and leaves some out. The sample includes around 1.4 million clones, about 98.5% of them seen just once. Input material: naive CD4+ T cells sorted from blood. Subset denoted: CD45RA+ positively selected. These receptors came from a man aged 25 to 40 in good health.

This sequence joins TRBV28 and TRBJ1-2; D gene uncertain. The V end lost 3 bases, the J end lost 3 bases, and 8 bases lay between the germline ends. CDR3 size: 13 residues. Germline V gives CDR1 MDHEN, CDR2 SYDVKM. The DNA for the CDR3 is TGTGCCAGCAGTTTTGGGTATGACTATGGCTACACCTTC. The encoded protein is CASSFGYDYGYTF.

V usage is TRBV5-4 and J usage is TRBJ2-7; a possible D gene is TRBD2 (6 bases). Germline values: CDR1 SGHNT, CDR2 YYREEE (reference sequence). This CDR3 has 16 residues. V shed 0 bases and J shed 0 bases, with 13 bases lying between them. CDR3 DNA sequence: TGTGCCAGCAGCTTGGCCGGGACTCAATACTCCTACGAGCAGTACTTC. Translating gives CASSLAGTQYSYEQYF.

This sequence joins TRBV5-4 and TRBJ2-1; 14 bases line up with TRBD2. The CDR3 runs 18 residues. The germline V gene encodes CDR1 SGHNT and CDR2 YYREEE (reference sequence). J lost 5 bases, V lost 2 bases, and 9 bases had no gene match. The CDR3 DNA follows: TGTGCCAGCAGCTTCCGACTAGCGGGAGGGGGGAAGAACAATGAGCAGTTCTTC. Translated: CASSFRLAGGGKNNEQFF. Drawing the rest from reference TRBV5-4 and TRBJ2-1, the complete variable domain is ETGVTQSPTHLIKTRGQQVTLRCSSQSGHNTVSWYQQALGQGPQFIFQYYREEENGRGNFPPRFSGLQFPNYSSELNVNALELDDSALYLCASSFRLAGGGKNNEQFFGPGTRLTVL.

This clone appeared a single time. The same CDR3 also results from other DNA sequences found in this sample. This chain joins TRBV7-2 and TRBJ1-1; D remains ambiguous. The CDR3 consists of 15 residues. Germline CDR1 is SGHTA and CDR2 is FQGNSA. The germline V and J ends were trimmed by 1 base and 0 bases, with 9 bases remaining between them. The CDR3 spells CASSLVGRMNTEAFF. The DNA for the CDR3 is TGTGCCAGCAGCTTAGTGGGGAGGATGAACACTGAAGCTTTCTTT.

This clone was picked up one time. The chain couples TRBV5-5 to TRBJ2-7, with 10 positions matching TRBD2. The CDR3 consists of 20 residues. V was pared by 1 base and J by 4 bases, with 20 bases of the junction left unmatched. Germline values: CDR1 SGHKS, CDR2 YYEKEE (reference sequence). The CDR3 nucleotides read TGTGCCAGCAGCTTGCCGCTCCTCCTAGCGGGAGCGATTATCCCTTACGAGCAGTACTTC. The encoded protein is CASSLPLLLAGAIIPYEQYF.

This chain's CDR3 is CASSFRDRGQGQPQHF. CDR3 DNA sequence: TGTGCCAGTAGTTTCCGGGACAGGGGGCAGGGTCAGCCCCAGCATTTT. The genes are TRBV19 and TRBJ1-5, with 12 bases matching TRBD1. This CDR3 region has 16 residues. Per the germline V gene, CDR1 is LNHDA and CDR2 is SQIVND (reference sequence). With 5 bases clipped from V and 6 bases from J, the junction kept 8 bases outside the gene matches.